In this sample, the clone carrying this T cell receptor (beta chain) turned up many times. The sample originates from a study of metastatic and nonmetastatic thyroid tumors. For the study at large: Malignant and benign thyroid patients had repertoires compared in peripheral blood and tumor or nodule tissue.

Germline V gene data show CDR1 as LNHDA and CDR2 as SQIVND (reference sequence). There are 18 residues in the CDR3. V was pared by 5 bases and J by 1 base, with 14 bases of the junction left unmatched. Each patient went into thyroid surgery without having received any treatment. Using MiXCR, TCRdb re-called clones from the PCR reads. Of 25,000 to 35,000 clones in the sample, approximately 29% were seen once. The sequenced material came from blood. The genes are TRBV19 and TRBJ2-3, with TRBD2 identical over 8 bases. The source of this sequence is a female donor with papillary thyroid cancer or a benign thyroid nodule (not recorded which). Some clones in this sample may be carry-over from other donors' samples. In DNA, the CDR3 is TGTGCCAGTAGTTCCCTCCTAGGAGGGACTAGGGGCACAGATACGCAGTATTTT. Its translation is CASSSLLGGTRGTDTQYF.